Described below is a single TCR beta chain sequence and its context. This clonotype appeared a few times. It has no known antigen specificity. One base away there is no much larger clone; base qualities are not given. This sample is part of a study of regulatory T cells in long-lasting Graves disease (dated by TCRdb to about 2021). As for the study more broadly: Persistent Graves' disease meant more than 5 years of antithyroid drug treatment with TSH receptor autoantibodies that stayed positive. Persistent Graves' disease patients were compared with newly diagnosed Graves' disease patients by peripheral blood TCR sequencing and RNA sequencing. A total of about 33 samples underwent TCR sequencing: 13 from persistent and roughly 20 from newly diagnosed Graves' disease patients. Antithyroid drugs had been taken for roughly 10 years on average by persistent Graves' disease patients in the clinical cohort. The study was registered as a clinical trial and conducted in China. On the study overall, not on this receptor specifically: The authors noted that the small sample size was a limitation that may lower accuracy. Compared with newly diagnosed patients, patients with persistent Graves' disease had lower TCR Shannon entropy and fewer highly expanded clones, which suggests clonal expansion. More public clonotypes were shared among persistent patients (fewer than 3,000) than among newly diagnosed patients (over 900). Only the TCR beta chain was sequenced and analyzed. TRBV28, TRBJ1-2 and TRBJ2-5 were preferentially used in persistent disease, while TRBV20-1 and TRBJ2-1 were favored in newly diagnosed disease. The study examined only peripheral blood because the primary lesion, thyroid tissue, could not be accessed.

V and J lose 5 bases and 4 bases, and a span of 11 bases separates them. As encoded in the germline V gene, CDR1 is SGHAT while CDR2 is FQNNGV. The cysteine opens and the phenylalanine closes a CDR3 of 14 amino acids. Only the CDR3 region is kept as DNA, spanning 42 bases read in frame from base 1. Preparation of the library involved multiplex PCR. Data came from an Illumina HiSeq 4000. TCR beta libraries were built with iRepertoire HTBI primers and Arm-PCR amplification of CDR3 regions. Gel purification was performed on PCR products prior to sequencing. Per the source publication's procedure: Gene usage analysis of CDR3 amino acid clonotypes relied on the 55 to 80 TRBV and about 15 TRBJ segments identified across samples. COPE and FqMerger were used to merge the filtered high-quality paired reads into contigs. BLAST was used to align contigs to IMGT TRBV, TRBD and TRBJ reference genes, and CDR3 was defined according to IMGT. Any clonotype with a frequency above 0.1% was counted as a highly expanded clone. Shannon entropy served as the measure of repertoire diversity, while the Gini coefficient captured V-J evenness. A clonotype found in more than one individual was treated as public. The public reads were reprocessed in TCRdb via fastp at Q25 and MiXCR, keeping in-frame beta chains. Each CDR3 protein gets just one entry, which takes the most common genes and DNA from the rows behind it. The V and J calls and clone size are TCRdb's, not the authors'. This sample gives roughly 700,000 distinct CDR3 sequences in total; approximately 29% of them show up just once. The ten biggest clones cover about two fifths of the sample.

Explained via the paper, the time point label denotes: persistent/refractory GD, antithyroid drugs over 5 years with positive TRAb. For both TCR sequencing and RNA sequencing, RNA was extracted from PBMCs using TRIzol. The diagnosis of Graves' disease followed American Thyroid Association guidelines. The patients came from an endocrinology department in Xi'an, China. Each patient gave roughly 8.4 milliliters of peripheral blood, collected in an EDTA anticoagulant tube. PBMCs were isolated by Ficoll Paque Plus density gradient separation without further T cell sorting. An Agilent 2100 Bioanalyzer and agarose gel were used to check RNA quality, while a NanoDrop 2000 measured RNA concentration.

The sequence came from a female donor with Graves disease. The sample here was peripheral blood mononuclear cells (PBMCs), taken when the disease was refractory, from a patient treated with antithyroid drugs. The rearrangement joined TRBV11-2 to TRBJ2-2; the D segment might be TRBD1 or TRBD2, since each matches 5 bases. The CDR3 here reads CASSRDHSTGELFF. The bases are TGTGCCAGCAGCCGGGACCACTCCACCGGGGAGCTGTTTTTT.